Given below is one T cell receptor beta chain in context. This record belongs to a study of cytomegalovirus exposure and HLA in healthy donors. Trimming took 3 bases from V and 5 from J; bases not matched to a gene: 7. The CDR3 contains 16 residues. Germline V gene lookup returns CDR1 SGHDT and CDR2 YYEEEE. Researchers ran the PCR with 60 Vbeta and 13 Jbeta primers. Clones were read by immunoSEQ multiplex PCR, and TCRdb kept only the in-frame ones, dropping some. The sample lists approximately 140,000 clones, 63% occurring once. Material: PBMCs. This rearrangement joins TRBV5-6 to TRBJ2-5; TRBD2 aligns across 13 bases. The receptor's source is a woman in her sixties in good health and CMV-seropositive. The CDR3: CASSSGLAGLGETQYF. The DNA of the CDR3 is TGTGCCAGCAGCTCGGGACTAGCGGGATTAGGGGAGACCCAGTACTTC.